Shown below are 3 T cell receptor beta chains from a single sample sequenced in a study of blood T cell repertoires in COVID-19. Some clones are missing from TCRdb's copy, which holds only in-frame ones; the method was immunoSEQ multiplex PCR. This table holds about 91,000 clones, about 77% found once. Specimen: peripheral blood. Source of these receptors: a woman aged 80 or older with acute or convalescent COVID-19.

The sample holds a few counts of this clone. J is TRBJ2-7 and V is TRBV10-3; 7 positions agree with TRBD1. V shed 9 bases and J 4 bases; nucleotides not matched to a gene: 15. The germline V gene encodes CDR1 ENHRY and CDR2 SYGVKD. The CDR3 covers 15 residues. The CDR3 spells CAIRQGLGLVYEQYF. For the CDR3, the DNA is TGTGCCATTCGACAGGGCCTTGGGTTGGTTTACGAGCAGTACTTC.

The CDR3 here is CASSLASQMGFNEQFF. CDR3 sequence (DNA): TGTGCCAGCAGCTTAGCTAGCCAAATGGGGTTTAATGAGCAGTTCTTC. The chain recombines TRBV11-2 with TRBJ2-1; perhaps TRBD2 as D (5 bases). V was trimmed by 1 base and J by 7 bases, leaving 17 bases between them. CDR3 size: 16 residues. Germline CDR1 reads SGHAT; CDR2 reads FQNNGV.

This clone turned up a few times. The chain carries TRBV5-1 and TRBJ2-2; perhaps TRBD1 as D (6 bases). The CDR3 is 16 amino acids. Germline V gives CDR1 SGHRS, CDR2 YFSETQ. Trimming shortened V by 4 bases and J by 2 bases, and 15 bases separated the two germline ends. Written as DNA, the CDR3 is TGCGCCAGCAGCAGGGCCGAGGACAGCAACACCGGGGAGCTGTTTTTT. Translating gives CASSRAEDSNTGELFF.